The 2 T cell receptor beta chains below come from one sample, sequenced in a study of T cells in Graves' hyperthyroidism and ophthalmopathy. From RNA transcripts, TCR beta CDR3 regions were amplified. Primed by the HTBI set, a first-round RT-PCR was run on the TCR CDR3. TCRdb re-called the multiplex PCR reads through MiXCR, storing one row per CDR3 protein. The sample has around 430,000 distinct CDR3 sequences; 14% to 15% are singletons. The sample was blood. These receptor sequences come from a woman aged 25 to 39 with Graves' hyperthyroidism.

The rearrangement joins TRBV29-1 to TRBJ2-7, with no clear D. The V end was cut by 1 base, the J end by 4 bases, with 5 bases between. The CDR3 has 11 residues. Germline lookup yields CDR1 SQVTM and CDR2 ANQGSEA. The CDR3 sequence is CSVEGEYEQYF. Here the CDR3 DNA reads TGCAGCGTTGAAGGGGAATACGAGCAGTACTTC.

This clonotype was observed many times. The gene calls are TRBV28 and TRBJ1-1, with TRBD1 identical over 10 bases. V was clipped by 2 bases and J by 3 bases; unmatched bases: 3. Per germline, CDR1 MDHEN and CDR2 SYDVKM. The CDR3 has 15 residues. CDR3 DNA: TGTGCCAGCAGTTTAGGGGGACAGGGGTACACTGAAGCTTTCTTT. It codes for CASSLGGQGYTEAFF.